The clone carrying this T cell receptor (beta chain) was seen a few times. Antigen: not known. This CDR3 is built from 13 residues. V dropped 8 bases and J dropped 5 bases, with 14 bases sitting between them. The germline CDR1 and CDR2 sequences are MGHRA and YSYEKL. The data stem from a study of blood T cells in healthy people across ages. As for the study in general: Every two T cells gave about one barcoded beta molecule via template switching.

Study-wide points: Comparison with aged donors showed that long-lived donors had more naive CD4+ cells and higher diversity.

A J-beta primer mix and a sample-barcoded 5' primer were used in a second PCR of roughly 7 to 12 cycles. TCRdb reanalysed the 5' RACE reads using MiXCR and keeps one entry per CDR3 protein. The table lists 1.5 million or so distinct CDR3 sequences, 42% of them singletons. This TCR derives from a woman between 18 and 30 years old in good health. The rearrangement joins TRBV4-1 to TRBJ2-3; perhaps TRBD2 as D (6 bases). The specimen was blood. The CDR3 nucleotides are TGCGCCAGCGGAGGGTCCAAACAAGATACGCAGTATTTT. Translating gives CASGGSKQDTQYF.